What follows describes a single T cell receptor (beta chain). Its antigen is unidentified. This sample is drawn from a study of T cell responses to AZD1222 COVID-19 vaccine. On the study more broadly: Combined were second doses at about 4 or about 12 weeks. Findings and caveats of the study: Repertoires in all cases were sampled only once the peak T cell response had passed. With dominance at 160-218 and 743-854, vaccine-associated CD4 TCRs spanned spike. Of the AZD1222 recipients, only 5 or 6 were seropositive at baseline.

Using immunoSEQ multiplex PCR, the repertoire was profiled, and TCRdb retains in-frame clones only, with some absent. There are 100,000 to 120,000 clones in the sample; roughly nine tenths occur only once, and approximately 3% lies in the top ten. This CDR3 has 14 residues. Germline CDR1 SQVTM, CDR2 ANQGSEA. V lost 5 bases and J 2 bases, leaving 16 bases between the germline ends. This specimen consisted of peripheral blood, obtained on day 0 of AZD1222 vaccination. The sequence derives from an adult in good health. The chain employs TRBV29-1 and TRBJ2-7; D remains unclear. In DNA form, the CDR3 reads TGCAGCGTTCGACTGGGCAGCCAGACCTACGAGCAGTACTTC. It yields the protein CSVRLGSQTYEQYF.